The subject of this entry is one TCR beta chain. The record originates from a study of T cells after yellow fever vaccination. TCRdb processed the 5' RACE reads anew with MiXCR; each CDR3 protein has one entry. The sample has more than 200,000 distinct CDR3 sequences; approximately 3.8% are singletons. Sequences were derived from PBMCs, sampled 15 days after the yellow fever booster vaccination. The TCR was taken from a man aged 18 to 35 who received the YFV17D yellow fever vaccine.

The CDR3 region has the DNA TGTTCTGAAGATACGCAGTATTTT. It is translated as CSEDTQYF. This chain joins TRBV12-2 and TRBJ2-3. TRBV12-2 is classified as a pseudogene. This CDR3 has 8 residues.